The 19 T cell receptor beta chains presented below share a single source sample, sequenced in a study of CD8+ T cells in alopecia areata. Reverse transcribed after extraction, RNA yielded cDNA as the sequencing template. Assay used: immunoSEQ multiplex PCR; TCRdb lists only in-frame clones, some missing. The sample has roughly 250,000 clones, 65% to 70% seen once; the top ten hold approximately 1.2%. The material was CD4+ T cells sorted from blood, obtained at week 0. Receptor source: a human donor with alopecia areata.

Here the CDR3 reads CSVSGQQETQYF. As DNA, the CDR3 is TGCAGCGTCTCGGGGCAGCAAGAGACCCAGTACTTC. The chain has TRBV29-1 and TRBJ2-7; perhaps D is TRBD1 or TRBD2 (5 bases each). TRBJ2-5 explains the end of the DNA better; the J call may be wrong. Germline V CDR1 and CDR2: SQVTM, ANQGSEA. The CDR3 is made up of 12 amino acids.

V is TRBV27 and J is TRBJ1-1; D call uncertain. CDR3 length: 15 amino acids. Per germline, CDR1 MNHEY and CDR2 SMNVEV (reference sequence). Between the trimmed V and J ends, which lost 5 bases and 6 bases, there was a span of 19 bases. CDR3 sequence reads: CASSIDGRAPAEAFF. DNA of the CDR3: TGTGCCAGCAGTATCGACGGACGGGCTCCGGCTGAAGCTTTCTTT.

This rearrangement joins TRBV5-6 to TRBJ2-7; possible D gene TRBD2, 5 bases. Germline V lookup: CDR1 SGHDT, CDR2 YYEEEE. This CDR3 has 13 amino acids. Trimming stripped 4 bases from V and 6 bases from J, with 14 bases between. For the CDR3, the DNA is TGTGCCAGCAGCCTTGGCGGGCTGCGCGAGCAGTACTTC. Translated: CASSLGGLREQYF.

This clone was seen more than once but under ten times. The J gene is TRBJ2-5, the V gene TRBV2, with D hard to call. The CDR3 contains 13 residues. Germline V lookup: CDR1 SNHLY, CDR2 FYNNEI. V lost 3 bases and J 2 bases, leaving 7 bases between the germline ends. This CDR3 reads CASSEAVQETQYF. CDR3 in DNA: TGTGCCAGCAGTGAGGCAGTGCAAGAGACCCAGTACTTC.

Written as DNA, the CDR3 is TGTGCCAGCAGCACCACACAGGGGGCCCGTGGCTACACCTTC. It specifies CASSTTQGARGYTF. The chain links TRBV7-9 to TRBJ1-2, with 9 bases aligning to TRBD1. The CDR3 covers 14 residues. The J segment lost 7 bases and the V segment lost 5 bases, leaving 8 bases of the junction unmatched. Germline CDR1 is SEHNR and CDR2 is FQNEAQ (reference sequence).

The chain is built from TRBV15 and TRBJ2-1; D unclear. This CDR3 contains 16 residues. Germline lookup yields CDR1 LNHNV and CDR2 YYDKDF (reference sequence). The ends were cut back, 0 bases at V and 6 bases at J, with 15 bases in the middle. The CDR3 sequence is CATSRDRDPRLNEQFF. CDR3 nucleotides: TGTGCCACCAGCAGAGATCGAGACCCGCGGCTCAATGAGCAGTTCTTC.

The genes are TRBV30 and TRBJ2-2; a weak D match, TRBD1 (5 bases). Deletions cut 4 bases from V and 0 bases from J, with 12 bases between. Germline V gene sequence: CDR1 GTSNPN, CDR2 SVGIG (reference sequence). This CDR3 has 15 residues. In DNA form, the CDR3 reads TGTGCCTGGATGCGTGACAGAGCGAACACCGGGGAGCTGTTTTTT. As protein: CAWMRDRANTGELFF.

The rearrangement links TRBV5-4 to TRBJ2-1; D may be TRBD2 (5 bases). The CDR3 extends over 15 amino acids. The germline V and J ends were trimmed by 5 bases and 5 bases, with 17 bases remaining between them. CDR1 SGHNT and CDR2 YYREEE come from the germline V gene (reference sequence). Here the CDR3 reads CASRLDAGGDNEQFF. The CDR3 bases are TGTGCCAGCAGGCTCGACGCCGGAGGTGACAATGAGCAGTTCTTC.

This rearrangement joins TRBV4-1 to TRBJ1-5, with no clear D. Between the trimmed V and J ends, which lost 0 bases and 8 bases, there was a span of 5 bases. The CDR3 covers 12 residues. Germline assignment: CDR1 MGHRA and CDR2 YSYEKL. The CDR3 nucleotides read TGCGCCAGCAGCCAAGAACCGAAGCCCCAGCATTTT. Translation gives CASSQEPKPQHF.

The chain carries TRBV29-1 and TRBJ2-5; D is possibly TRBD2 (5 bases). CDR3 length equals 12 residues. Trimming took 7 bases from V and 2 from J, leaving 11 bases between them. Germline loops: CDR1 SQVTM, CDR2 ANQGSEA. CDR3 in amino acids: CSARRGQETQYF. DNA of the CDR3: TGCAGCGCCCGTCGAGGGCAAGAGACCCAGTACTTC.

This clone turned up a few times. This chain connects TRBV29-1 to TRBJ1-6, with D unresolved. V lost 4 bases to trimming and J lost 8 bases, with 12 bases between them. The germline V gene has CDR1 SQVTM and CDR2 ANQGSEA. The length of the CDR3 is 13 residues. DNA of the CDR3: TGCAGCGTTGCACGTACGGTGGATTCACCCCTCCACTTT. As protein: CSVARTVDSPLHF. Using reference TRBV29-1 and TRBJ1-6 for the parts outside the CDR3, the full variable domain is SAVISQKPSRDICQRGTSLTIQCQVDSQVTMMFWYRQQPGQSLTLIATANQGSEATYESGFVIDKFPISRPNLTFSTLTVSNMSPEDSSIYLCSVARTVDSPLHFGNGTRLTVT.

The rearrangement joins TRBV5-1 to TRBJ2-5; the match to TRBD2 covers 7 bases. V trimming: 7 bases; J trimming: 9 bases; junction bases outside the gene matches: 9. Germline assignment: CDR1 SGHRS and CDR2 YFSETQ. The CDR3 extends over 12 amino acids. The CDR3 nucleotides are TGCGCCAGCTCCCCGGGCCGGGGGGCCCAGTACTTC. It is translated as CASSPGRGAQYF.

J is TRBJ1-5 and V is TRBV6-5; D is ambiguous. Germline V lookup: CDR1 MNHEY, CDR2 SVGAGI. Trimming cost V 5 bases and J 0 bases, with 11 bases left between them. The CDR3 length is 15 residues. CDR3 in amino acids: CASSLDGNSNQPQHF. The CDR3 coding sequence is TGTGCCAGCAGTCTCGACGGAAATAGCAATCAGCCCCAGCATTTT.

This clone showed up just a few times. The V gene is TRBV5-1, the J gene TRBJ2-6, with unresolved D. The CDR3 has 15 amino acids. V gave up 4 bases and J gave up 4 bases, with 12 bases separating them. Germline V CDR1 and CDR2: SGHRS, YFSETQ. CDR3 coding DNA: TGCGCCAGCAGCATTACAGCGAAGGGGGCCAACGTCCTGACTTTC. This sequence encodes CASSITAKGANVLTF.

The DNA of the CDR3 is TGTGCCAGCAGCCGGGGACCGACAACCTACGAGCAGTACTTC. It translates to CASSRGPTTYEQYF. The chain couples TRBV14 to TRBJ2-7; D tentatively fits TRBD1 or TRBD2 (5 bases each). The CDR3 is made up of 14 amino acids. CDR1 SGHDN and CDR2 FVKESK come from the germline V gene. Trimming cost V 4 bases and J 2 bases, with 12 bases left between them. The full variable domain, with the rest looked up from reference TRBV14 and TRBJ2-7, is EAGVTQFPSHSVIEKGQTVTLRCDPISGHDNLYWYRRVMGKEIKFLLHFVKESKQDESGMPNNRFLAERTGGTYSTLKVQPAELEDSGVYFCASSRGPTTYEQYFGPGTRLTVT.

The V and J genes are TRBV7-2 and TRBJ1-1; D is uncertain. Per the germline V gene, CDR1 is SGHTA and CDR2 is FQGNSA. The germline V and J ends were trimmed by 1 base and 1 base, with 4 bases remaining between them. The CDR3 sequence is 13 residues long. CDR3 loop: CASSLGENTEAFF. As DNA, the CDR3 is TGTGCCAGCAGCTTAGGTGAGAACACTGAAGCTTTCTTT.

The chain is built from TRBV18 and TRBJ1-2, with TRBD1 as a possible D gene (5 bases). The CDR3 spans 16 residues. Deletions cut 3 bases from V and 5 bases from J, with 19 bases between. Germline V lookup: CDR1 KGHSH, CDR2 LQKENI. The CDR3 sequence: CASSPSLYPEGYGYTF. The DNA of the CDR3 is TGTGCCAGCTCACCGTCTCTATATCCCGAGGGGTATGGCTACACCTTC.

The chain uses TRBV30 and TRBJ1-1; D not resolved. The germline V gene encodes CDR1 GTSNPN and CDR2 SVGIG (reference sequence). Trimming took 3 bases from V and 2 from J, leaving 10 bases between them. This CDR3 spans 13 amino acids. The CDR3 sequence: CAWRPTTNTEAFF. DNA of the CDR3: TGTGCCTGGAGGCCGACCACCAACACTGAAGCTTTCTTT.

The chain has TRBV4-3 and TRBJ2-5; D not certain. Per the germline V gene, CDR1 is LGHNA and CDR2 is YSLEER. The CDR3 has 14 residues. Deletions cut 0 bases from V and 5 bases from J, with 10 bases between. This CDR3 reads CASSQDLGRETQYF. The DNA for the CDR3 is TGCGCCAGCAGCCAAGACCTCGGAAGGGAGACCCAGTACTTC.